Listed here are 16 T cell receptor beta chains from one sample, sequenced in a study of T cell responses to AZD1222 COVID-19 vaccine. The protocol was immunoSEQ multiplex PCR, while the TCRdb copy is restricted to in-frame clones and leaves out a portion. The table records about 120,000 clones, about 87% of them present only once. This material consisted of peripheral blood, taken on day 0 of AZD1222 vaccination. Receptor source: an adult in good health.

The chain carries TRBV18 and TRBJ1-5; D is unresolved. Germline-derived CDR1 and CDR2 are KGHSH and LQKENI. This CDR3 spans 13 amino acids. V was shortened by 5 bases and J by 3 bases, with 8 bases between the two germline ends. CDR3 sequence reads: CASSGLPNQPQHF. DNA for the CDR3: TGTGCCAGCTCAGGACTCCCCAATCAGCCCCAGCATTTT.

J is TRBJ1-2 and V is TRBV4-1; D not certain. The germline gives CDR1 MGHRA, CDR2 YSYEKL. Trimming stripped 3 bases from V and 0 bases from J, with 5 bases between. The CDR3 length is 13 residues. The CDR3 DNA follows: TGCGCCAGCAGCCAGGTAGCTAACTATGGCTACACCTTC. This codes for CASSQVANYGYTF.

The J gene is TRBJ1-1, the V gene TRBV11-2, with 7 bases aligning to TRBD1. The CDR3 is 14 residues long. V was pared by 5 bases and J by 5 bases, with 8 bases of the junction left unmatched. Germline V gene sequence: CDR1 SGHAT, CDR2 FQNNGV. CDR3 loop: CASSANRGGTEAFF. Written as DNA, the CDR3 is TGTGCCAGCAGCGCCAACAGGGGTGGGACTGAAGCTTTCTTT.

The chain has TRBV7-8 and TRBJ2-7, with D possibly called TRBD1 or TRBD2 (6 bases each). The CDR3 is made up of 16 amino acids. Germline V gene data show CDR1 as SGHVS and CDR2 as FQNEAQ. Between the trimmed V and J ends, which lost 1 base and 1 base, there was a span of 14 bases. CDR3 loop: CASSLEGGRLSYEQYF. Here the CDR3 DNA reads TGTGCCAGCAGCTTAGAGGGGGGCAGGCTTTCCTACGAGCAGTACTTC.

The V call is TRBV7-6, the J call TRBJ2-3; 7 bases line up with TRBD1. CDR3 length: 11 amino acids. The trim removed 5 bases at V and 10 bases at J, leaving 3 bases unmatched. CDR1 and CDR2 from the germline V gene are SGHVS and FNYEAQ. DNA for the CDR3: TGTGCCAGCAGCACGACAGGGCCGCAGTATTTT. It specifies CASSTTGPQYF.

This chain connects TRBV15 to TRBJ2-5, with D perhaps being TRBD1 or TRBD2 (6 bases each). Germline CDR1 LNHNV, CDR2 YYDKDF (reference sequence). The V and J ends lost 4 bases and 5 bases respectively, with 17 bases between them. This CDR3 has 15 residues. This CDR3 is CATSTSYRAGETQYF. The CDR3 coding sequence is TGTGCCACCAGCACCTCATACAGGGCGGGGGAGACCCAGTACTTC.

This clone has a single count. This rearrangement joins TRBV15 to TRBJ2-1; TRBD2 matches 12 bases. V dropped 5 bases and J dropped 11; count of bases not matched to a gene: 10. This CDR3 spans 15 amino acids. Germline V gene sequence: CDR1 LNHNV, CDR2 YYDKDF (reference sequence). The CDR3 region has the DNA TGTGCCACCAGCGGGGGACTAGCGGGTTATTCTAAGCAGTTCTTC. This encodes CATSGGLAGYSKQFF.

This sequence joins TRBV7-9 and TRBJ1-4; unclear D gene. V was clipped by 1 base and J by 8 bases, with 11 bases between them. The length of the CDR3 is 14 residues. Germline V gene data show CDR1 as SEHNR and CDR2 as FQNEAQ (reference sequence). The CDR3 DNA reads TGTGCCAGCAGCTTAGGAACTACTCACGAAAAACTGTTTTTT. This codes for CASSLGTTHEKLFF.

This chain uses TRBV12-3 or TRBV12-4 with TRBJ1-5; possibly TRBD1 for D (6 bases). Trimming shortened V by 3 bases and J by 7 bases, and 10 bases separated the two germline ends. CDR3 length equals 13 residues. CDR3 nucleotides: TGTGCCAGCAGTTTGGGGGCTGTACAGCCCCAGCATTTT. Translated, it gives CASSLGAVQPQHF.

The chain has TRBV4-1 and TRBJ2-3, with 15 bases aligning to TRBD2. Trimming at V came to 6 bases and at J to 5 bases, leaving 12 bases not matched to a gene. The CDR3 extends over 18 amino acids. Germline assignment: CDR1 MGHRA and CDR2 YSYEKL. The CDR3 protein is CASRPFGLAGGPGDTQYF. The CDR3, as DNA: TGCGCCAGCAGGCCCTTCGGACTAGCGGGAGGGCCTGGAGATACGCAGTATTTT.

The V call is TRBV18, the J call TRBJ2-3; 7 nucleotides line up with TRBD2. CDR3 size: 16 residues. Germline CDR1 reads KGHSH; CDR2 reads LQKENI. Unmatched junction bases numbered 4, after V lost 0 bases and J lost 1 base. The CDR3 region is CASSPPRTRGTDTQYF. The CDR3 region has the DNA TGTGCCAGCTCACCACCGCGGACTAGGGGCACAGATACGCAGTATTTT.

The V call is TRBV24-1, the J call TRBJ2-3; the match to TRBD1 covers 8 bases. Germline loops: CDR1 KGHDR, CDR2 SFDVKD. The CDR3 spans 14 residues. J gave up 5 bases and V 2 bases, and 2 bases lay outside the gene matches. The CDR3 region is CATSDSGTGDTQYF. Written as DNA, the CDR3 is TGTGCCACCAGTGATTCCGGGACAGGAGATACGCAGTATTTT.

The chain couples TRBV6-1 to TRBJ2-1; D remains unclear. Germline V gene data show CDR1 as MNHNS and CDR2 as SASEGT. The length of the CDR3 is 14 residues. Trimming cost V 1 base and J 3 bases, with 7 bases left between them. CDR3 sequence: CASSEVVNYNEQFF. In DNA, the CDR3 is TGTGCCAGCAGTGAAGTAGTTAACTACAATGAGCAGTTCTTC.

The chain carries TRBV28 and TRBJ1-6, with 10 bases matching TRBD1. The V gene's germline CDR1 is MDHEN and CDR2 SYDVKM. V shed 6 bases, J shed 5 bases, and the junction held 7 bases outside the gene matches. The length of the CDR3 is 16 residues. Here the CDR3 reads CASSSPGTGDNSPLHF. Written as DNA, the CDR3 is TGTGCCAGCAGCTCCCCCGGGACAGGGGATAATTCACCCCTCCACTTT.

The CDR3 is CASTLSGDNTDTQYF. The CDR3 coding sequence is TGCGCCAGCACCCTTAGCGGGGATAACACAGATACGCAGTATTTT. The chain has TRBV5-1 and TRBJ2-3; 8 bases map to TRBD2. The CDR3 loop spans 15 amino acids. Germline V gene data show CDR1 as SGHRS and CDR2 as YFSETQ. V lost 6 bases to trimming and J lost 2 bases; unmatched junction nucleotides: 8.

This clone was found once. The gene calls are TRBV4-2 and TRBJ2-5; maybe TRBD2 (7 bases). V gave up 0 bases and J gave up 2 bases, with 13 bases separating them. There are 16 residues in the CDR3. Germline-derived CDR1 and CDR2 are LGHNA and YNFKEQ. CDR3 DNA sequence: TGTGCCAGCAGCCAAGATCTAGGGGGAGGGCAAGAGACCCAGTACTTC. Amino acid sequence: CASSQDLGGGQETQYF.